One TCR beta chain is described in this entry. The sample belongs to a study of blood T cell repertoires in COVID-19. The CDR3 runs 15 residues. Germline CDR1 and CDR2: LGHNA and YSLEER. The ends lost 1 base at V and 3 bases at J; junction bases unmatched: 2. Produced via immunoSEQ multiplex PCR; TCRdb's table is partial and in-frame only. Here the sample spans 110,000 to 150,000 clones, about 80% being singletons. The sequence derives from a man between 70 and 80 years old who had recovered from COVID-19. V usage is TRBV4-3 and J usage is TRBJ2-7; 11 nucleotides match TRBD2. Sequencing used peripheral blood. CDR3 amino acids: CASSQGLAGGYEQYF. CDR3 nucleotides: TGCGCCAGCAGCCAAGGTCTAGCGGGGGGCTACGAGCAGTACTTC.